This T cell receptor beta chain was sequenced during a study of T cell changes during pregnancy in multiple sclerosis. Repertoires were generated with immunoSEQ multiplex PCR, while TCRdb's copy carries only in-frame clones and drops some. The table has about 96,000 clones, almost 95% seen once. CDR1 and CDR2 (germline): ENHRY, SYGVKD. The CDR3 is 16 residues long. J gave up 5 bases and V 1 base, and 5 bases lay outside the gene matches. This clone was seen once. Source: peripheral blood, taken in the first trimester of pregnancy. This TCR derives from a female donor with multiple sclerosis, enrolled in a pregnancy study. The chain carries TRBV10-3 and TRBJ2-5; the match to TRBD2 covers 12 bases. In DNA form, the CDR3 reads TGTGCCATCAGTGAGTACGAGACTAGCGGGAGCGAGACCCAGTACTTC. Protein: CAISEYETSGSETQYF.